These 5 T cell receptor beta chains were sequenced from one sample in a study of blood T cell repertoires in COVID-19. TCRdb's copy holds only in-frame clones and misses some; the assay was immunoSEQ multiplex PCR. The sample consists of 360,000 or so clones, 88% of them appearing once. Sample: PBMCs or T cells enriched from blood (not recorded which). The receptors were gathered from a woman aged 25 to 45 who had been exposed to COVID-19.

The genes are TRBV28 and TRBJ1-2, with unresolved D. V lost 6 bases and J 5 bases, leaving 10 bases between the germline ends. The CDR3 has 12 amino acids. Germline-derived CDR1 and CDR2 are MDHEN and SYDVKM. The CDR3: CASSPVTYGYTF. CDR3 coding DNA: TGTGCCAGCAGCCCCGTAACTTATGGCTACACCTTC.

This chain uses TRBV7-8 with TRBJ1-5; D is undetermined. This CDR3 has 20 residues. Between the trimmed V and J ends, which lost 5 bases and 0 bases, there was a span of 26 bases. From germline, CDR1 is SGHVS and CDR2 FQNEAQ. The CDR3 here is CASSKIAQRVGMYSNQPQHF. The DNA for the CDR3 is TGTGCCAGCAGCAAAATAGCCCAAAGGGTCGGGATGTATAGCAATCAGCCCCAGCATTTT.

The V gene is TRBV9, the J gene TRBJ2-1; 12 positions match TRBD2. V shed 2 bases and J 6 bases; nucleotides not matched to a gene: 6. CDR3 length equals 16 residues. Looked up from germline, CDR1 is SGDLS and CDR2 is YYNGEE. This CDR3 reads CASSVNLAGGSNEQFF. The CDR3 region has the DNA TGTGCCAGCAGCGTCAATCTAGCGGGAGGGTCCAATGAGCAGTTCTTC.

The chain links TRBV13 to TRBJ1-1; 8 nucleotides match TRBD1. Trimming took 3 bases from V and 5 from J; bases not matched to a gene: 8. This CDR3 spans 15 amino acids. Germline V gene sequence: CDR1 PRHDT, CDR2 FYEKMQ (reference sequence). CDR3 DNA: TGTGCCAGCAGCTTTGGACAGGGTCGGAATACTGAAGCTTTCTTT. It is translated as CASSFGQGRNTEAFF.

This chain uses TRBV5-1 with TRBJ2-4, with D tentatively TRBD1 (5 bases). Trimming took off 0 bases at V and 5 bases at J, with 21 bases between the two ends. The length of the CDR3 is 18 residues. Germline V CDR1 and CDR2: SGHRS, YFSETQ. The CDR3 coding sequence is TGCGCCAGCAGCTTGGAGGCAGGGTTCGACCGAAGGGAAAACATTCAGTACTTC. Translated, it gives CASSLEAGFDRRENIQYF.